The clone carrying this T cell receptor (beta chain) was picked up a small number of times. At first hyperthyroidism diagnosis, before any ophthalmopathy symptoms, the blood sample was collected. V was shortened by 5 bases and J by 1 base, with 11 bases between the two germline ends. Germline-derived CDR1 and CDR2 are SGHTA and FQGNSA. This CDR3 is 14 amino acids long. The data derive from a study of T cells in Graves' hyperthyroidism and ophthalmopathy. Using RNA transcripts as the source, TCR beta CDR3 regions were amplified. First-round RT-PCR targeting the TCR CDR3 was performed with the HTBI primer set. MiXCR was run by TCRdb on the multiplex PCR reads, yielding one entry per CDR3 protein. The sample shows about 770,000 distinct CDR3 sequences, approximately 18% of them seen only once.

This chain uses TRBV7-2 with TRBJ1-1; possibly TRBD1 for D (6 bases). The receptor's source is a woman aged 50 to 60 with Graves' hyperthyroidism that later progressed to Graves' ophthalmopathy. Sequenced sample: blood. Here the CDR3 DNA reads TGTGCCAGCAGCGCCTTACAGGGGAACACTGAAGCTTTCTTT. Translated, it gives CASSALQGNTEAFF.